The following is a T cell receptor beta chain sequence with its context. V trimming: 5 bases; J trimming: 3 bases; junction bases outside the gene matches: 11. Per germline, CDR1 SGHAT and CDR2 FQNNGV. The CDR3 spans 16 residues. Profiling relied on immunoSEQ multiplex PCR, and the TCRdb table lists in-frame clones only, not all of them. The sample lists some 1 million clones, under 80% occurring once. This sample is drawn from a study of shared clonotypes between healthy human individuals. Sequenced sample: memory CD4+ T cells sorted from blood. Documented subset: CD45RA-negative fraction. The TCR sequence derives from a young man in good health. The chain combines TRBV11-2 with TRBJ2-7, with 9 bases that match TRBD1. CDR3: CASSPVGGTGLYEQYF. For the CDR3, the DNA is TGTGCCAGCAGCCCCGTGGGGGGGACAGGGCTCTACGAGCAGTACTTC.